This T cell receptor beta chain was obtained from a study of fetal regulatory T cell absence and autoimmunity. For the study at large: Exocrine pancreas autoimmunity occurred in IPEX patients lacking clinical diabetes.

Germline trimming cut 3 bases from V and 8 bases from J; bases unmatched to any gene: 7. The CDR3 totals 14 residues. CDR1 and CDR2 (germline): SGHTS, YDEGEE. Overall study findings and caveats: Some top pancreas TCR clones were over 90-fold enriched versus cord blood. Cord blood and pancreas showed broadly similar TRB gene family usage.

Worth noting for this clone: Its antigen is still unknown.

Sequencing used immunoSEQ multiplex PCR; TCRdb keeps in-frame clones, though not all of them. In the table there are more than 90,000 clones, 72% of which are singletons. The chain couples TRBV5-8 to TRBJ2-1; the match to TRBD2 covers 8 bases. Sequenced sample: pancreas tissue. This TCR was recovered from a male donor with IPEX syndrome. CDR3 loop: CASSSGLASDEQFF. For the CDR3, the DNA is TGTGCCAGCAGCTCCGGACTAGCCTCCGATGAGCAGTTCTTC.